Presented here are 3 T cell receptor beta chains from one specimen sequenced in a study of CXCR3-negative and CXCR3-positive naive CD8 T cells. Overall study findings and caveats: A higher hydrophobicity marked the TRB CDR3s of CXCR3-positive naive cells versus CXCR3-negative naive cells.

5' RACE that incorporated UMI labels was used to prepare the TRB cDNA libraries. TCRdb re-called the 5' RACE reads, yielding one record per CDR3 amino acid sequence without DNA. In all, the sample yields about 150,000 distinct CDR3 sequences. These TCRs' antigens remain unknown. Sequenced material: naive CXCR3+ CD8+ T cells from blood. Subset noted: CD45RO-CCR7+CD27+CD95- naive CD8+ T cells expressing CXCR3 (TNR3+). These receptors originate from a human donor in good health. Some clones in this sample may be carry-over from other donors' samples.

The V call is TRBV29-1, the J call TRBJ2-1; TCRdb outputs TRBD1, but without DNA this stays unchecked. The CDR3 covers 12 residues. Germline V CDR1 and CDR2: SQVTM, ANQGSEA. The CDR3 loop is CSEGEMDNEQFF.

The rearrangement links TRBV7-8 to TRBJ2-1; the D call from TCRdb, TRBD1, cannot be confirmed without DNA. Germline V gene data show CDR1 as SGHVS and CDR2 as FQNEAQ. The CDR3 runs 13 residues. The CDR3 here is CASSGGAFNEQFF.

The genes are TRBV29-1 and TRBJ2-7; lacking DNA, the TRBD1 call made by TCRdb goes unchecked. Germline CDR1 reads SQVTM; CDR2 reads ANQGSEA. The CDR3 runs to 13 residues. The CDR3: CSVGQGQEYEQYF.